This T cell receptor (beta chain) emerged from a study of blood T cell repertoires in COVID-19. Study overall: Collection of acute and convalescent COVID-19 samples took place in the United States, Italy and Spain.

The CDR3 totals 15 residues. The germline V gene encodes CDR1 SGHTA and CDR2 FQGNSA. The ends lost 5 bases at V and 2 bases at J; junction bases unmatched: 4. Source study methods: Nucleated cell counts were estimated from reference gene primer amplification. Sequencing was performed with immunoSEQ multiplex PCR; in TCRdb, only in-frame clones are kept and a portion is missing. That table furnishes V, J and clone size, whereas the DNA furnished D and trimming. Of roughly 14,000 clones in the sample, approximately 88% are singletons; the top ten hold roughly 5.4%. The sample was peripheral blood. The V gene is TRBV7-2, the J gene TRBJ1-4, with TRBD1 matching over 8 bases. This clonotype originated in a human donor in a cohort sampled during active COVID-19. DNA for the CDR3: TGTGCCAGCAGCCCTACAGGGGGGACTAATGAAAAACTGTTTTTT. Protein: CASSPTGGTNEKLFF.